This T cell receptor (beta chain) was identified in a study of blood T cell repertoires in COVID-19. Study-level background: Acute and convalescent COVID-19 specimens originated in the United States, Italy and Spain.

Original processing methods: Amplified reference gene primers provided the basis for estimating nucleated cell counts. Profiled with immunoSEQ multiplex PCR; TCRdb holds only in-frame clones, not every one. V and J calls and clone size are given by that table; D and trimming were obtained from the DNA. The table has over 110,000 clones, 65% to 90% seen once; the top ten hold more than 8%. The CDR3 runs 13 residues. Germline assignment: CDR1 MNHEY and CDR2 SVGAGI. After removal of 9 bases from V and 6 bases from J, the junction contained 6 bases not matched to a gene. The V gene is TRBV6-5, the J gene TRBJ1-5; 9 nucleotides line up with TRBD1. Material for sequencing was peripheral blood. This sequence was found in a human donor in a cohort sampled during active COVID-19. CDR3 in amino acids: CASRTGVVQPQHF. The CDR3 DNA reads as TGTGCCAGTCGGACAGGGGTGGTTCAGCCCCAGCATTTT.